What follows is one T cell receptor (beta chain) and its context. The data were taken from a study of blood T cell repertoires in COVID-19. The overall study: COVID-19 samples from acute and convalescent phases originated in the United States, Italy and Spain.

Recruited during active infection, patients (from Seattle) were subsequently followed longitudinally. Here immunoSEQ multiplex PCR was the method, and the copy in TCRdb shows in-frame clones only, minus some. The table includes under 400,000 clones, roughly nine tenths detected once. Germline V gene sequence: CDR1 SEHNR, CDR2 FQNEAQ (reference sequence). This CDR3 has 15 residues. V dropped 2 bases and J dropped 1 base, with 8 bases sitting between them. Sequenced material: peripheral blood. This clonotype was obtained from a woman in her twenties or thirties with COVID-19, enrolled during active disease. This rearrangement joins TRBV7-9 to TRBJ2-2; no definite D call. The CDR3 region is CASSLSSRNTGELFF. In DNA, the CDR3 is TGTGCCAGCAGCTTATCGTCGAGGAACACCGGGGAGCTGTTTTTT.